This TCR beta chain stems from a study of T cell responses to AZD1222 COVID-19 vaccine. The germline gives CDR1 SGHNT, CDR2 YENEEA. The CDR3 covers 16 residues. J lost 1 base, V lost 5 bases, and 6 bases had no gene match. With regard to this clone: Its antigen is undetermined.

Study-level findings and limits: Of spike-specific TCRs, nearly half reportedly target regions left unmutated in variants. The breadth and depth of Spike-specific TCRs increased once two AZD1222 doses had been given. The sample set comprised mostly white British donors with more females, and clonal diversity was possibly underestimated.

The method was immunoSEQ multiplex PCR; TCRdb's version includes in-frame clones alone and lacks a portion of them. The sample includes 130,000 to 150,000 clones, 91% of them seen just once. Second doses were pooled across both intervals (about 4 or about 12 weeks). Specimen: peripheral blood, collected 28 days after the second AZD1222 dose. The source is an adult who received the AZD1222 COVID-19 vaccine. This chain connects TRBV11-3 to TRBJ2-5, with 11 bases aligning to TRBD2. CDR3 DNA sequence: TGTGCCAGCAGCCCAGGTACTAGCGGGGGCCAAGAGACCCAGTACTTC. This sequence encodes CASSPGTSGGQETQYF.